This T cell receptor (beta chain) originates from a study of blood T cell repertoires in COVID-19. About the study: Acute and convalescent COVID-19 specimens originated in the United States, Italy and Spain. T cells, B-cell-depleted T cells, or PBMCs provided the cDNA or gDNA that served as material.

In the study's own analysis: Using reference gene primer amplification, nucleated cell counts were estimated. TCRdb keeps only in-frame clones here, not all; method: immunoSEQ multiplex PCR. Clone size and V and J calls were adopted from that table, with D and trimming inferred from the DNA. The sample consists of 150,000 to 200,000 clones, over 85% of them appearing once. Germline V gene data show CDR1 as LNHDA and CDR2 as SQIVND (reference sequence). The CDR3 is 15 amino acids. The germline V and J ends were trimmed by 5 bases and 1 base, with 15 bases remaining between them. The clonotype originates from a man aged 60 to 75 with active or convalescent COVID-19. This sequence joins TRBV19 and TRBJ2-7; D is possibly TRBD1 (5 bases). The sample comprised peripheral blood. Written as DNA, the CDR3 is TGTGCCAGTAGTTTCGGACACACTCCATCCTACGAGCAGTACTTC. The encoded protein is CASSFGHTPSYEQYF.